This T cell receptor (beta chain) was found in a study of blood T cell repertoires in COVID-19. Turning to the study itself: Samples came from the United States, Italy and Spain, spanning acute and convalescent COVID-19. Sources were T cells, B-cell-depleted T cells, or PBMCs; the material itself was cDNA or gDNA.

As processed by the authors: Nucleated cell counts were estimated from reference gene primer amplification. Here immunoSEQ multiplex PCR was the method, and the copy in TCRdb shows in-frame clones only, minus some. V, J and clone size derive from that table, while D and trimming were established from the DNA sequence. The top ten clones hold roughly three fifths of a sample with about 20,000 clones, more than 65% of them seen once. Trimming took 3 bases from V and 0 from J, leaving 11 bases between them. The germline V gene has CDR1 KGHSH and CDR2 LQKENI. The length of the CDR3 is 15 residues. The specimen was peripheral blood. This clonotype was obtained from a man older than 75 with acute or convalescent COVID-19. The chain links TRBV18 to TRBJ1-1; possibly TRBD1 for D (6 bases). This CDR3 reads CASSPLQGLNTEAFF. The CDR3 bases are TGTGCCAGCTCACCTCTCCAGGGGCTGAACACTGAAGCTTTCTTT.